What follows are 14 T cell receptor beta chains derived from one specimen sequenced in a study of cytomegalovirus exposure and HLA in healthy donors. Primers for the PCR totalled 60 Vbeta and 13 Jbeta. The data were produced by immunoSEQ multiplex PCR, yet TCRdb's version contains in-frame clones alone and is incomplete. Its clone listing holds under 95,000 clones. Sequences were obtained from PBMCs. The receptors originated from a female donor in good health and CMV-seropositive.

The chain couples TRBV5-1 to TRBJ1-2; D ambiguous. V lost 4 bases, J lost 4 bases, and 14 bases lay in between. The CDR3 contains 14 residues. Per the germline V gene, CDR1 is SGHRS and CDR2 is YFSETQ. CDR3 sequence: CASSDQINSYGYTF. The CDR3 DNA follows: TGCGCCAGCAGCGATCAGATAAATTCCTATGGCTACACCTTC.

The chain couples TRBV6-1 to TRBJ2-7, with 8 bases aligning to TRBD1. V lost 3 bases, J lost 2 bases, and 9 bases stayed unmatched. The CDR3 has 16 amino acids. Germline V gives CDR1 MNHNS, CDR2 SASEGT. The CDR3: CASSEGTGTRTYEQYF. DNA for the CDR3: TGTGCCAGCAGTGAGGGGACAGGCACTCGAACCTACGAGCAGTACTTC.

The V gene is TRBV7-2, the J gene TRBJ2-7; D is uncertain. The CDR3 covers 13 residues. The ends were cut back, 1 base at V and 3 bases at J, with 7 bases in the middle. Germline V gives CDR1 SGHTA, CDR2 FQGNSA. As DNA, the CDR3 is TGTGCCAGCAGCTTAGTGTCCGGCTACGAGCAGTACTTC. Protein sequence: CASSLVSGYEQYF.

Points on this clone: Relative to the germline gene, one junction end is altered; a read error may explain this. V gene TRBV7-7 combines with J gene TRBJ2-4; 9 bases match TRBD1. CDR3 length equals 15 residues. Germline CDR1 is SSHAT and CDR2 is FNYEAQ (reference sequence). CDR3 amino acids: CASSPQGASKNIQYF. CDR3 coding DNA: TGTGCTAGCAGCCCACAGGGGGCCTCCAAAAACATTCAGTACTTC.

The genes are TRBV2 and TRBJ1-4; D is unresolved. V was trimmed by 7 bases and J by 4 bases, leaving 7 bases between them. This CDR3 is built from 12 residues. CDR1 is SNHLY and CDR2 is FYNNEI in the germline V gene. The CDR3 nucleotides are TGTGCCAGCAATCTCTTTAATGAAAAACTGTTTTTT. Translated, it gives CASNLFNEKLFF.

The CDR3 DNA reads TGTGCCAGTAGTATCTCCGGACAGGGTTTTTCTGGCGAGCAGTACTTC. As protein: CASSISGQGFSGEQYF. The chain combines TRBV19 with TRBJ2-7; 8 bases match TRBD1. Germline V gene data show CDR1 as LNHDA and CDR2 as SQIVND (reference sequence). The CDR3 loop spans 16 amino acids. J was trimmed by 6 bases and V by 3 bases; bases with no gene match: 13.

The genes are TRBV6-5 and TRBJ2-7, with D maybe TRBD2 (6 bases). The CDR3 sequence is 14 residues long. V was shortened by 6 bases and J by 0 bases, with 12 bases between the two germline ends. Germline CDR1 and CDR2: MNHEY and SVGAGI. CDR3 sequence reads: CASREGPSSYEQYF. Written as DNA, the CDR3 is TGTGCCAGCAGGGAGGGGCCCAGCTCCTACGAGCAGTACTTC.

The chain combines TRBV9 with TRBJ2-2, with no clear D. Germline V gene sequence: CDR1 SGDLS, CDR2 YYNGEE. V shed 3 bases and J shed 7 bases, with 7 bases lying between them. This CDR3 region has 12 residues. The CDR3 nucleotides read TGTGCCAGCAGCGCAGGTGGCGGGGAGCTGTTTTTT. It yields the protein CASSAGGGELFF. Variable domain in full (rest from reference TRBV9 and TRBJ2-2): DSGVTQTPKHLITATGQRVTLRCSPRSGDLSVYWYQQSLDQGLQFLIQYYNGEERAKGNILERFSAQQFPDLHSELNLSSLELGDSALYFCASSAGGGELFFGEGSRLTVL.

V usage is TRBV19 and J usage is TRBJ1-2; TRBD1 aligns across 8 bases. This CDR3 comprises 15 residues. V lost 4 bases and J lost 3; bases outside the gene matches: 7. The germline CDR1 and CDR2 sequences are LNHDA and SQIVND (reference sequence). DNA of the CDR3: TGTGCCAGTAGTACAGGACAGGGAATATACTATGGCTACACCTTC. This encodes CASSTGQGIYYGYTF.

This chain links TRBV4-1 with TRBJ2-7, with 9 positions matching TRBD1. Germline V gene sequence: CDR1 MGHRA, CDR2 YSYEKL. Trimming cost V 4 bases and J 6 bases; bases outside gene matches: 16. The CDR3 is 17 amino acids. The CDR3 reads CASSRTSRDRVISEQYF. The CDR3 DNA reads TGCGCCAGCAGCCGAACCAGCCGGGACAGGGTTATAAGCGAGCAGTACTTC.

The rearrangement links TRBV15 to TRBJ1-2; D remains unclear. CDR3 size: 12 residues. Germline loops: CDR1 LNHNV, CDR2 YYDKDF (reference sequence). V was cut by 0 bases and J by 7 bases, with 6 bases left in between. The CDR3 spells CATSRDFLGYTF. CDR3 sequence (DNA): TGTGCCACCAGCAGAGATTTTCTTGGCTACACCTTC. Together with reference TRBV15 and TRBJ1-2, the CDR3 gives the full variable domain: DAMVIQNPRYQVTQFGKPVTLSCSQTLNHNVMYWYQQKSSQAPKLLFHYYDKDFNNEADTPDNFQSRRPNTSFCFLDIRSPGLGDTAMYLCATSRDFLGYTFGSGTRLTVV.

The chain links TRBV6-5 to TRBJ2-7; D uncertain. V was pared by 5 bases and J by 4 bases, with 6 bases between. From germline, CDR1 is MNHEY and CDR2 SVGAGI. The CDR3 is made up of 11 amino acids. The CDR3 is CASSNIYEQYF. The CDR3 bases are TGTGCCAGCAGTAACATTTACGAGCAGTACTTC.

The V call is TRBV19, the J call TRBJ1-5, with unresolved D. The CDR3 runs 12 residues. CDR1 and CDR2 from the germline V gene are LNHDA and SQIVND (reference sequence). The V and J ends lost 4 bases and 7 bases respectively, with 8 bases between them. Here the CDR3 DNA reads TGTGCCAGTAGTAAGGAGCGACAGCCCCAGCATTTT. Translating it yields CASSKERQPQHF.

The chain recombines TRBV6-5 with TRBJ1-1; TRBD1 matches 8 bases. The CDR3 has 12 residues. The V gene's germline CDR1 is MNHEY and CDR2 SVGAGI. The CDR3 reads CAVTGGFTEAFF. CDR3 coding DNA: TGTGCTGTTACAGGGGGATTTACTGAAGCTTTCTTT.